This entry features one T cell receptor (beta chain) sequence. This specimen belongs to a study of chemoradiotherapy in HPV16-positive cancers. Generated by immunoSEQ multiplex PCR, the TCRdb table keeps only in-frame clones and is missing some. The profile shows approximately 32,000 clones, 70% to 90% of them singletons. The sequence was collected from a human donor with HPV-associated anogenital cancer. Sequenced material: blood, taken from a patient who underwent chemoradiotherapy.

CDR3 amino acids: CASSAEWETRGYTF. In DNA, the CDR3 is TGTGCCAGCAGTGCGGAGTGGGAGACACGAGGCTACACCTTC. The rearrangement joins TRBV6-1 to TRBJ1-2; D ambiguous. Germline V gives CDR1 MNHNS, CDR2 SASEGT. The CDR3 is 14 residues long. V dropped 4 bases and J dropped 8 bases, with 17 bases sitting between them.